Following are 17 T cell receptor beta chains from one sample sequenced in a study of T cell clones after liver transplantation. The assay was immunoSEQ multiplex PCR, and TCRdb's table has in-frame clones only and misses some. The table lists several thousand clones, about three quarters of them singletons. The sample consisted of CD8+ T cells from blood, taken before liver transplant. All receptors derive from a human donor who received a liver transplant.

The gene calls are TRBV12-5 and TRBJ2-2; no reliable D call. CDR1 LGHNT and CDR2 FRNRAP come from the germline V gene. The CDR3 covers 13 residues. Trimming stripped 0 bases from V and 6 bases from J, with 5 bases between. Here the CDR3 reads CASGLVGPGELFF. CDR3 coding DNA: TGTGCTAGTGGTTTGGTGGGCCCCGGGGAGCTGTTTTTT.

The chain links TRBV6-4 to TRBJ2-1; 7 bases match TRBD2. CDR3 length: 14 residues. Germline V gene lookup returns CDR1 MRHNA and CDR2 SNTAGT. V shed 0 bases and J 5 bases; nucleotides not matched to a gene: 1. CDR3 sequence (DNA): TGTGCCAGCAGTGACTCCGGGGGGAACAATGAGCAGTTCTTC. It codes for CASSDSGGNNEQFF.

This rearrangement joins TRBV7-6 to TRBJ2-2; D might be TRBD2 (7 bases). Germline V gene lookup returns CDR1 SGHVS and CDR2 FNYEAQ. The CDR3 has 15 amino acids. With 5 bases removed from V and 2 bases from J, the gap between germline ends came to 12 bases. The CDR3: CASSPRGANTGELFF. CDR3 DNA: TGTGCCAGCAGCCCCCGGGGGGCCAACACCGGGGAGCTGTTTTTT. The whole variable domain, remainder taken from reference TRBV7-6 and TRBJ2-2, is GAGVSQSPRYKVTKRGQDVALRCDPISGHVSLYWYRQALGQGPEFLTYFNYEAQQDKSGLPNDRFSAERPEGSISTLTIQRTEQRDSAMYRCASSPRGANTGELFFGEGSRLTVL.

This clone was seen just once. The chain couples TRBV27 to TRBJ2-1; 10 nucleotides match TRBD2. Germline V gives CDR1 MNHEY, CDR2 SMNVEV (reference sequence). V gave up 7 bases and J gave up 4 bases; unmatched junction bases: 7. CDR3 length: 15 residues. CDR3 loop: CASTTGLAVYNEQFF. CDR3 bases: TGTGCCAGCACCACCGGACTAGCGGTATACAATGAGCAGTTCTTC.

This chain links TRBV4-2 with TRBJ2-7, with D possibly TRBD1 on 5 matching bases. CDR1 is LGHNA and CDR2 is YNFKEQ in the germline V gene. V dropped 0 bases and J dropped 3 bases, with 9 bases sitting between them. The CDR3 is made up of 14 amino acids. In DNA form, the CDR3 reads TGTGCCAGCAGCCAAGATGGTACAGGCTACGAGCAGTACTTC. This codes for CASSQDGTGYEQYF.

The chain recombines TRBV4-1 with TRBJ2-2; 9 bases match TRBD1. This CDR3 spans 15 amino acids. The ends lost 4 bases at V and 4 bases at J; junction bases unmatched: 4. Germline V gene lookup returns CDR1 MGHRA and CDR2 YSYEKL. This CDR3 is CASSLTGGRTGELFF. In DNA, the CDR3 is TGCGCCAGCAGCCTGACAGGGGGGCGCACCGGGGAGCTGTTTTTT.

V is TRBV27 and J is TRBJ1-4; 11 nucleotides line up with TRBD1. The ends lost 4 bases at V and 7 bases at J; junction bases unmatched: 2. Germline V gene data show CDR1 as MNHEY and CDR2 as SMNVEV (reference sequence). The length of the CDR3 is 14 residues. The CDR3 protein is CASSSGTGGEKLFF. CDR3 sequence (DNA): TGTGCCAGCAGTTCTGGGACAGGGGGTGAAAAACTGTTTTTT.

V gene TRBV29-1 combines with J gene TRBJ1-1; a possible D gene is TRBD1 (6 bases). There are 12 residues in the CDR3. Trimming cost V 7 bases and J 4 bases, with 13 bases left between them. Looked up from germline, CDR1 is SQVTM and CDR2 is ANQGSEA. CDR3 DNA sequence: TGCAGCGCAGAAAGGGGGAGCACTGAAGCTTTCTTT. It specifies CSAERGSTEAFF.

The chain carries TRBV5-4 and TRBJ1-1, with 7 bases lining up with TRBD1. The CDR3 is 15 amino acids. Germline V gene lookup returns CDR1 SGHNT and CDR2 YYREEE (reference sequence). V lost 4 bases, J lost 1 base, and 7 bases stayed unmatched. The CDR3 protein is CASSPPRTGNTEAFF. The CDR3 region has the DNA TGTGCCAGCAGCCCTCCCCGGACAGGGAACACTGAAGCTTTCTTT.

The chain combines TRBV19 with TRBJ2-5; 8 positions agree with TRBD1. The DNA matches TRBJ2-7 better at its end, which makes the J call doubtful. In germline, CDR1 is LNHDA, CDR2 SQIVND (reference sequence). The CDR3 extends over 18 amino acids. DNA for the CDR3: TGTGCCAGTAGTATTATGTTGGGGGCGACAGGGGTATCCTACGAGCAGTACTTC. Its protein product is CASSIMLGATGVSYEQYF.

V gene TRBV15 combines with J gene TRBJ2-1; 9 nucleotides match TRBD2. The V gene's germline CDR1 is LNHNV and CDR2 YYDKDF (reference sequence). The CDR3 length is 14 residues. Losses at the gene ends were 0 bases for V and 12 bases for J; bases not matched to a gene: 6. CDR3 DNA sequence: TGTGCCACCAGCAGAGATTGGGCTAGCGGGATGCAGTTCTTC. Translating gives CATSRDWASGMQFF.

This clone has more than one count but fewer than ten. The chain couples TRBV19 to TRBJ2-1; 12 nucleotides line up with TRBD2. The CDR3 has 17 amino acids. V trimming: 5 bases; J trimming: 4 bases; junction bases outside the gene matches: 9. The germline gives CDR1 LNHDA, CDR2 SQIVND (reference sequence). CDR3 region: CASSYPGLAGRYNEQFF. In nucleotides, the CDR3 is TGTGCCAGTAGTTATCCAGGACTAGCGGGGCGATACAATGAGCAGTTCTTC.

This rearrangement joins TRBV19 to TRBJ2-3; D may be TRBD2 (6 bases). CDR1 is LNHDA, CDR2 SQIVND, per germline (reference sequence). V lost 3 bases and J lost 2, with 12 bases in between. This CDR3 contains 15 residues. The CDR3 protein is CASSIQGGNTDTQYF. The CDR3, as DNA: TGTGCCAGTAGTATCCAGGGCGGGAACACAGATACGCAGTATTTT.

This clone appeared a single time. The rearrangement joins TRBV10-3 to TRBJ2-7, with 8 bases that match TRBD2. This CDR3 is 17 amino acids long. Germline assignment: CDR1 ENHRY and CDR2 SYGVKD. The V segment lost 2 bases and the J segment 2 bases; nucleotides outside the gene matches: 11. The CDR3 sequence: CAISEGMASGYTYEQYF. The CDR3 DNA follows: TGTGCCATCAGTGAGGGAATGGCTAGCGGGTATACCTACGAGCAGTACTTC.

The chain is built from TRBV10-3 and TRBJ1-5; D not resolved. The CDR3 length is 18 residues. V was shortened by 2 bases and J by 1 base, with 18 bases between the two germline ends. Germline-derived CDR1 and CDR2 are ENHRY and SYGVKD. The CDR3 DNA reads as TGTGCCATCAGTGAGGCTTGGGCAGCAGCCCAGAGCAATCAGCCCCAGCATTTT. Its translation: CAISEAWAAAQSNQPQHF.

This clone rates as medium-sized. The chain recombines TRBV29-1 with TRBJ2-7; a possible D gene is TRBD1 (6 bases). V was trimmed by 5 bases and J by 5 bases, leaving 10 bases between them. The CDR3 consists of 11 residues. Per germline, CDR1 SQVTM and CDR2 ANQGSEA. In DNA form, the CDR3 reads TGCAGCGTTACCAGGGGCCACGAGCAGTACTTC. Amino acids: CSVTRGHEQYF.

The chain carries TRBV19 and TRBJ1-3; D is undetermined. The CDR3 is 14 amino acids. Per germline, CDR1 LNHDA and CDR2 SQIVND (reference sequence). Trimming took 5 bases from V and 0 from J, leaving 8 bases between them. The CDR3 nucleotides read TGTGCCAGTAGTTGGTCCGACTCTGGAAACACCATATATTTT. It specifies CASSWSDSGNTIYF.